A single sample is the source of the 13 T cell receptor beta chains below, sequenced in a study of blood T cells in healthy people across ages. Alongside a J-beta primer mix, a sample-barcoded 5' primer served in a second PCR lasting roughly 7 to 11 cycles. TCRdb processed the 5' RACE reads anew with MiXCR; each CDR3 protein has one entry. The sample carries roughly 1.7 million distinct CDR3 sequences, around 35% recorded once. The sample consisted of blood. The receptors stem from a woman younger than 45 in good health.

This clonotype occurred a few times. The chain carries TRBV10-3 and TRBJ2-3; 7 positions match TRBD2. J lost 2 bases, V lost 6 bases, and 5 bases had no gene match. Per the germline V gene, CDR1 is ENHRY and CDR2 is SYGVKD. The CDR3 loop spans 14 amino acids. The CDR3 DNA follows: TGTGCCATCAGGATAACTAGCGACACAGATACGCAGTATTTT. Translated: CAIRITSDTDTQYF.

V gene TRBV5-1 combines with J gene TRBJ2-3, with D uncertain. The V end lost 1 base, the J end lost 7 bases, and 10 bases lay between the germline ends. The CDR3 is 13 residues long. Germline values: CDR1 SGHRS, CDR2 YFSETQ. The CDR3 nucleotides read TGCGCCAGCAGCTTGTCTCAGCAAAATACGCAGTATTTT. It specifies CASSLSQQNTQYF.

The chain employs TRBV9 and TRBJ1-1; possibly TRBD1 for D (5 bases). Germline-derived CDR1 and CDR2 are SGDLS and YYNGEE. The CDR3 has 16 amino acids. Trimming shortened V by 6 bases and J by 0 bases, and 18 bases separated the two germline ends. DNA for the CDR3: TGTGCCAGCAACCGGATTAATGCAGGGTTGAACACTGAAGCTTTCTTT. Its protein is CASNRINAGLNTEAFF. The full variable domain, completed using reference TRBV9 and TRBJ1-1, is DSGVTQTPKHLITATGQRVTLRCSPRSGDLSVYWYQQSLDQGLQFLIQYYNGEERAKGNILERFSAQQFPDLHSELNLSSLELGDSALYFCASNRINAGLNTEAFFGQGTRLTVV.

V is TRBV13 and J is TRBJ2-7; 7 nucleotides agree with TRBD1. V shed 8 bases and J 3 bases; nucleotides not matched to a gene: 13. The CDR3 totals 15 residues. Germline-derived CDR1 and CDR2 are PRHDT and FYEKMQ (reference sequence). The CDR3 loop reads CASYNRGQPSYEQYF. The CDR3 region has the DNA TGTGCCAGCTATAATAGGGGACAGCCCAGCTACGAGCAGTACTTC. The full variable domain, its missing parts supplied by reference TRBV13 and TRBJ2-7, is AAGVIQSPRHLIKEKRETATLKCYPIPRHDTVYWYQQGPGQDPQFLISFYEKMQSDKGSIPDRFSAQQFSDYHSELNMSSLELGDSALYFCASYNRGQPSYEQYFGPGTRLTVT.

Comments on this clonotype: A junction boundary mismatches the germline segment, possibly from a read error. The chain links TRBV5-5 to TRBJ2-2, with D possibly being TRBD2 (5 bases). CDR1 and CDR2 from the germline V gene are SGHKS and YYEKEE (reference sequence). The CDR3 runs 16 residues. The CDR3 region has the DNA TGTGCCAGCCGAGCTGGGGTCCCCTCGAACACCGGGGAGCGGTTTTTT. As protein: CASRAGVPSNTGERFF.

V gene TRBV19 combines with J gene TRBJ2-7, with 8 bases aligning to TRBD2. V gave up 6 bases and J gave up 0 bases; unmatched junction bases: 13. CDR1 is LNHDA, CDR2 SQIVND, per germline (reference sequence). CDR3 length equals 17 residues. The CDR3, as DNA: TGTGCCAGTAGAAGGGTTGCGGTCAGCGGGAGCTCCTACGAGCAGTACTTC. This sequence encodes CASRRVAVSGSSYEQYF. The whole variable domain, remainder taken from reference TRBV19 and TRBJ2-7, is DGGITQSPKYLFRKEGQNVTLSCEQNLNHDAMYWYRQDPGQGLRLIYYSQIVNDFQKGDIAEGYSVSREKKESFPLTVTSAQKNPTAFYLCASRRVAVSGSSYEQYFGPGTRLTVT.

The J gene is TRBJ2-2, the V gene TRBV24-1; the D is unclear. The V end lost 4 bases, the J end lost 6 bases, and 2 bases lay between the germline ends. The germline gives CDR1 KGHDR, CDR2 SFDVKD. The CDR3 totals 11 residues. The CDR3 DNA reads as TGTGCCACCAGTGACGCCGGGGAGCTGTTTTTT. It is translated as CATSDAGELFF.

Note on this clonotype: This could be a read error, since a much larger clone is one nucleotide away. This sequence joins TRBV29-1 and TRBJ1-2; 7 nucleotides align to TRBD1. V was pared by 7 bases and J by 10 bases, with 9 bases of the junction left unmatched. The CDR3 runs 11 residues. Germline V gene sequence: CDR1 SQVTM, CDR2 ANQGSEA. In DNA form, the CDR3 reads TGCAGCGGGGGACAGTTGGATGACTACACCTTC. It yields the protein CSGGQLDDYTF. The full variable domain, its missing parts supplied by reference TRBV29-1 and TRBJ1-2, is SAVISQKPSRDICQRGTSLTIQCQVDSQVTMMFWYRQQPGQSLTLIATANQGSEATYESGFVIDKFPISRPNLTFSTLTVSNMSPEDSSIYLCSGGQLDDYTFGSGTRLTVV.

This clonotype was detected only a few times. The chain employs TRBV28 and TRBJ2-5; 8 bases are shared with TRBD2. In germline, CDR1 is MDHEN, CDR2 SYDVKM. This CDR3 contains 11 residues. Germline trimming cut 4 bases from V and 13 bases from J; bases unmatched to any gene: 5. CDR3 DNA: TGTGCCAGCAGTTCCCGGACTAGCATGTACTTC. Translated, it gives CASSSRTSMYF.

Of note for this clonotype: A much larger clone lies one base from this, so it may be a read error. The genes are TRBV20-1 and TRBJ2-4; the D gene is possibly TRBD2 (5 bases). Germline V gene lookup returns CDR1 DFQATT and CDR2 SNEGSKA (reference sequence). This CDR3 spans 15 amino acids. The CDR3 loop reads CSAPLGSLNLNIRYF. CDR3 bases: TGCAGTGCTCCCCTTGGGAGCTTGAACCTAAACATTCGGTACTTC.

This chain links TRBV3-1 with TRBJ1-4; D uncertain. Looked up from germline, CDR1 is LGHDT and CDR2 is YNNKEL (reference sequence). Trimming shortened V by 1 base and J by 4 bases, and 10 bases separated the two germline ends. This CDR3 is built from 15 residues. The DNA of the CDR3 is TGTGCCAGCAGCCAAGTCGCAGGTCTTAATGAAAAACTGTTTTTT. Residues: CASSQVAGLNEKLFF.

This clonotype was recorded a few times. The chain combines TRBV6-5 with TRBJ2-7, with TRBD1 as a possible D gene (5 bases). Per germline, CDR1 MNHEY and CDR2 SVGAGI. Trimming removed 9 bases from V and 0 bases from J, with 12 bases in between. The CDR3 length is 13 residues. The CDR3 spells CARSDGHSYEQYF. Written as DNA, the CDR3 is TGTGCCAGATCGGACGGACACTCCTACGAGCAGTACTTC.

Concerning this clonotype: Sequence at one end of the junction differs from germline and may be a read error. The V call is TRBV7-2, the J call TRBJ1-4, with no clear D. CDR3 length equals 15 residues. Per germline, CDR1 SGHTA and CDR2 FQGNSA. CDR3: CASSPPRAWGEKRFF. The CDR3 DNA reads TGTGCCAGCAGCCCCCCGAGGGCATGGGGTGAAAAACGGTTTTTT.